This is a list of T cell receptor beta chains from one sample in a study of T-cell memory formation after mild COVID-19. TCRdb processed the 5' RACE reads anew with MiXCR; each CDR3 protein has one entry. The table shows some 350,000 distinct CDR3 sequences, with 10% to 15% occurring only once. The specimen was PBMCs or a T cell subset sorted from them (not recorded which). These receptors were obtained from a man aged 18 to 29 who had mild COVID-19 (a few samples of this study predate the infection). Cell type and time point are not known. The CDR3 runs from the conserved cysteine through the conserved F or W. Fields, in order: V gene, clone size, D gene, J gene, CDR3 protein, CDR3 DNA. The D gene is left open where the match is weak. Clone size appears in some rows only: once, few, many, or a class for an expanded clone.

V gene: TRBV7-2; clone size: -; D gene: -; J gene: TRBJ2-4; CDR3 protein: CASSGGSTKNIQYF; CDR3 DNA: TGTGCCAGCAGCGGGGGGAGCACCAAAAACATTCAGTACTTC
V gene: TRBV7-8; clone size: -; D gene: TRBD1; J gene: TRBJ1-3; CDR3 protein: CASSAKTGQTNTIYF; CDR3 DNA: TGTGCCAGCAGCGCTAAGACGGGACAGACGAACACCATATATTTT
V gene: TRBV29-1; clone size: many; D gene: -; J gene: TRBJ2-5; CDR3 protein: CSVRQQETQYF; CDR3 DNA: TGCAGCGTTAGACAGCAAGAGACCCAGTACTTC
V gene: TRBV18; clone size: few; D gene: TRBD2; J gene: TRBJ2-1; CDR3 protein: CASSPLLAGGNEQFF; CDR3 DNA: TGTGCCAGCTCACCCCTACTAGCGGGGGGTAACGAGCAGTTCTTC
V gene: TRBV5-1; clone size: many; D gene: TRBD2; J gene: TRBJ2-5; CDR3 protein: CASSLAGAWETQYF; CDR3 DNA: TGCGCCAGCAGCCTAGCGGGGGCGTGGGAGACCCAGTACTTC
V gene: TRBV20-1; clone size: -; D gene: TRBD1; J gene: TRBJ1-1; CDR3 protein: CSATGGPSTEAFF; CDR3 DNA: TGCAGTGCCACAGGGGGGCCGAGCACTGAAGCTTTCTTT
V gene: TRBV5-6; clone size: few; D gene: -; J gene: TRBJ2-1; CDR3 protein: CASSLYRGRDYNEQFF; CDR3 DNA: TGTGCCAGCAGCTTGTATCGAGGCCGGGACTACAATGAGCAGTTCTTC
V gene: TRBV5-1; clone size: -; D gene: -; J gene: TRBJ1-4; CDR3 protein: CASSLETLGGSEKLFF; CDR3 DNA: TGCGCCAGCAGCTTGGAAACTCTGGGGGGGAGTGAAAAACTGTTTTTT
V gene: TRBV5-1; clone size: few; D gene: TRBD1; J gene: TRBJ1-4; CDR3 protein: CASSLAGAGGNEKLFF; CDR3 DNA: TGCGCCAGCAGCTTGGCCGGAGCAGGGGGAAATGAAAAACTGTTTTTT
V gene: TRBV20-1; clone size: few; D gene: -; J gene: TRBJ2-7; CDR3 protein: CSAEPEASHSVEQYF; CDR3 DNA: TGCAGTGCCGAGCCCGAGGCCTCTCATTCGGTCGAGCAGTACTTC
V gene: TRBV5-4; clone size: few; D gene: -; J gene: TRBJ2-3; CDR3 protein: CASSPHDRLAQYF; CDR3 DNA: TGTGCCAGCAGCCCCCACGACAGACTGGCGCAGTATTTT
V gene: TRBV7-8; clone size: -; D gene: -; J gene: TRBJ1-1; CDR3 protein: CASSSMGTEAFF; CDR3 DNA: TGTGCCAGCAGCAGCATGGGCACTGAAGCTTTCTTT
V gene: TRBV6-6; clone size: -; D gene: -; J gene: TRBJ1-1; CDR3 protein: CASGVTGNTEAFF; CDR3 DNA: TGTGCCAGCGGGGTCACAGGGAACACTGAAGCTTTCTTT
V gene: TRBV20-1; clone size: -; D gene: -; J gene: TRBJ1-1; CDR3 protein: CSASQSPEAFF; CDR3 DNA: TGCAGTGCTAGTCAATCCCCTGAAGCTTTCTTT
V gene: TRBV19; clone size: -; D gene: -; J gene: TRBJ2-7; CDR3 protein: CASSSSRYEQYF; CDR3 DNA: TGTGCCAGTAGTTCAAGTCGCTACGAGCAGTACTTC
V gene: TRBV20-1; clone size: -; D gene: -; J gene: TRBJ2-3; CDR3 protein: CSARDITGRTSTDTQYF; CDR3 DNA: TGCAGTGCTAGAGATATAACAGGACGGACTAGCACAGATACGCAGTATTTT
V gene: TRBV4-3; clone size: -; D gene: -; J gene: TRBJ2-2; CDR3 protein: CASSSVGNTGELFF; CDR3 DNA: TGCGCCAGCAGTTCGGTGGGGAACACCGGGGAGCTGTTTTTT
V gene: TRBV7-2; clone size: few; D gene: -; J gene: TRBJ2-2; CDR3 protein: CASSLALAGELFF; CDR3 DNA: TGTGCCAGCAGCTTAGCCCTGGCCGGGGAGCTGTTTTTT
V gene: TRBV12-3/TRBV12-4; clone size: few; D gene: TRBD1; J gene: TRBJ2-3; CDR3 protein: CASSLVHPGQSTDTQYF; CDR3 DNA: TGTGCCAGCAGTTTAGTCCACCCGGGACAGAGCACAGATACGCAGTATTTT
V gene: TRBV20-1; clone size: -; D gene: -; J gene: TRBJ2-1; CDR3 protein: CSARNWRYNEQFF; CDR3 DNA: TGCAGTGCTAGAAATTGGAGGTACAATGAGCAGTTCTTC
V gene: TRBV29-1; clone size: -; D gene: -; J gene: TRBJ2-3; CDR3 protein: CSVVDPGASTDTQYF; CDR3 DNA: TGCAGCGTTGTCGACCCCGGGGCTAGCACAGATACGCAGTATTTT
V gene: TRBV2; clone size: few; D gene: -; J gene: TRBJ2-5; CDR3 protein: CASGRGGQETQYF; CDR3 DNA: TGTGCCAGCGGGAGAGGAGGCCAAGAGACCCAGTACTTC
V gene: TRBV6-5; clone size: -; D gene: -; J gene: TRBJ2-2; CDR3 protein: CASSYSIGWGTGELFF; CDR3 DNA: TGTGCCAGCAGTTACTCGATAGGGTGGGGCACCGGGGAGCTGTTTTTT
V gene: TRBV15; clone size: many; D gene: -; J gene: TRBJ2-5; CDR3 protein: CATSRMGETQYF; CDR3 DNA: TGTGCCACCAGCAGGATGGGGGAGACCCAGTACTTC
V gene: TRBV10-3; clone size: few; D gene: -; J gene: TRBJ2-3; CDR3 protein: CAISGATDTQYF; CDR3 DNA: TGTGCCATCTCTGGGGCGACAGATACGCAGTATTTT
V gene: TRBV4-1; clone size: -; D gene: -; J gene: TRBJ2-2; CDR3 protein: CASSQDLGDTGELFF; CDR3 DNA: TGCGCCAGCAGCCAAGATCTAGGTGACACCGGGGAGCTGTTTTTT
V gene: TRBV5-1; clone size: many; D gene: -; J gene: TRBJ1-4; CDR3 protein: CASSLGPSGDGEKLFF; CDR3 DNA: TGCGCCAGCAGCTTGGGTCCGTCGGGAGATGGGGAAAAACTGTTTTTT
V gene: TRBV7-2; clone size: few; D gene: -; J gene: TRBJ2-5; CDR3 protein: CASSFSGWETQYF; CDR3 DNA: TGTGCCAGCAGCTTTTCAGGGTGGGAGACCCAGTACTTC
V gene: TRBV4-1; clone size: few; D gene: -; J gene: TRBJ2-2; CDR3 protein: CASSQGILPSGELFF; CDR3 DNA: TGCGCCAGCAGCCAAGGAATCCTCCCGTCCGGGGAGCTGTTTTTT
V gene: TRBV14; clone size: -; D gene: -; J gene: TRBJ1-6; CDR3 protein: CASSQFLGNSPLHF; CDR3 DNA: TGTGCCAGCAGCCAGTTTTTGGGGAATTCACCCCTCCACTTT
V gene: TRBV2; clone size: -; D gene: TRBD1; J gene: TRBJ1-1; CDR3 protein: CASSDGQGAAEAFF; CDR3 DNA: TGTGCCAGCAGTGATGGACAGGGGGCAGCCGAAGCTTTCTTT
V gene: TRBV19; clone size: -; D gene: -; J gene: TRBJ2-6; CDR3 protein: CASSNTANSGANVLTF; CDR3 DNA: TGTGCCAGTAGTAACACAGCGAACTCTGGGGCCAACGTCCTGACTTTC
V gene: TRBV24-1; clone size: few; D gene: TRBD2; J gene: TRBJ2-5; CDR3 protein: CATSDLAGEETQYF; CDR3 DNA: TGTGCCACCAGTGATTTAGCGGGGGAAGAGACCCAGTACTTC
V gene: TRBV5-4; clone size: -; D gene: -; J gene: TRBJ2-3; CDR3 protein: CASSFGQRTDTQYF; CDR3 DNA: TGTGCCAGCAGCTTCGGACAGCGCACAGATACGCAGTATTTT
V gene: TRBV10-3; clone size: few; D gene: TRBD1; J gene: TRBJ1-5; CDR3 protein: CATRQGSNQPQHF; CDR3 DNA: TGTGCCACCAGACAGGGTAGCAATCAGCCCCAGCATTTT
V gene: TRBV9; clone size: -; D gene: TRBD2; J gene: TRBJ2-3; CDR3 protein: CASSVYGGALNTQYF; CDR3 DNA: TGTGCCAGCAGCGTTTACGGGGGGGCCTTAAATACGCAGTATTTT
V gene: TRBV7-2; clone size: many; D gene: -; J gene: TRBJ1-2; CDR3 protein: CASKVGRRTAGYTF; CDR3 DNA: TGTGCCAGCAAGGTGGGGCGGCGCACGGCTGGCTACACCTTC
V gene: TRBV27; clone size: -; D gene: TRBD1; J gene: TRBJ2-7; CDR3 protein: CASSHYRGRRSYEQYF; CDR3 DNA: TGTGCCAGCAGTCACTACAGGGGGCGCAGATCCTACGAGCAGTACTTC
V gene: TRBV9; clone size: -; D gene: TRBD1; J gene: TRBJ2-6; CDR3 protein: CASDTGAGANVLTF; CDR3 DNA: TGTGCCAGTGATACAGGGGCTGGGGCCAACGTCCTGACTTTC
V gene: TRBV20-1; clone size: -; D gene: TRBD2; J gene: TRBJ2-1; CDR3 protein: CSAGRGLAGVEQFF; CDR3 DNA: TGCAGTGCGGGACGCGGACTAGCGGGGGTCGAGCAGTTCTTC
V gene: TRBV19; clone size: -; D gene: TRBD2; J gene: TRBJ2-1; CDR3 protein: CATRLAGAQFF; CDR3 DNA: TGTGCCACGAGACTAGCGGGGGCGCAGTTCTTC
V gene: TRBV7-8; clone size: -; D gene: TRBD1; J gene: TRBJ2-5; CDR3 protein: CASSTGQVLQETQYF; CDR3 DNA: TGTGCCAGCAGTACGGGACAGGTCCTACAAGAGACCCAGTACTTC
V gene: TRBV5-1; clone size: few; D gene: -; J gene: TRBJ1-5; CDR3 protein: CASSLGRENQPQHF; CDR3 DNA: TGCGCCAGCAGCTTAGGCAGGGAAAATCAGCCCCAGCATTTT
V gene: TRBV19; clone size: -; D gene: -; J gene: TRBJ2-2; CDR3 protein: CASSTGLTNTGELFF; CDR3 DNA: TGTGCCAGTAGTACGGGACTTACGAACACCGGGGAGCTGTTTTTT
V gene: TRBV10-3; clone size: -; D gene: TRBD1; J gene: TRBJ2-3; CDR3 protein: CATLGGAAGGSDTQYF; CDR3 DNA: TGTGCCACCCTAGGAGGAGCGGCAGGGGGCTCAGATACGCAGTATTTT